This T cell receptor beta chain was sequenced during a study of blood T cell repertoires in COVID-19. The data were produced by immunoSEQ multiplex PCR, yet TCRdb's version contains in-frame clones alone and is incomplete. The sample lists some 140,000 clones, 65% to 80% seen once, with under 4.5% in the top ten. Unmatched junction bases numbered 4, after V lost 6 bases and J lost 2 bases. CDR1 is MDHEN, CDR2 SYDVKM, per germline. The length of the CDR3 is 14 residues. This clone appeared a single time. The genes are TRBV28 and TRBJ1-5; 7 bases match TRBD1. The receptor's source is a man in his sixties with acute or convalescent COVID-19. The specimen was peripheral blood. CDR3 coding DNA: TGTGCCAGCAGCAAAGACAGGGGCAATCAGCCCCAGCATTTT. Translation: CASSKDRGNQPQHF.